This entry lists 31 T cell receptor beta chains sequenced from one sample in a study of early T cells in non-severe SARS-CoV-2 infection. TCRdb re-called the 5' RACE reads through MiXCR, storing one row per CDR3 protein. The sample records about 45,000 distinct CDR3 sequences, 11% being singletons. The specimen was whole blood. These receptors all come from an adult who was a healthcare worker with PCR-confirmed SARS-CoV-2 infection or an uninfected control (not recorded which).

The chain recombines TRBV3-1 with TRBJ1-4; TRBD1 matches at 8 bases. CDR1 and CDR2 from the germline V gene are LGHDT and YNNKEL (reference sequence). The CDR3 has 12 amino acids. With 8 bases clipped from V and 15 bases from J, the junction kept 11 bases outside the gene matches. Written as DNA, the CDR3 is TGTGCCAGCGGCCCCCCAGGGGGCCAGGTGTTTTTT. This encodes CASGPPGGQVFF.

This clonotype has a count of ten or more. CDR3 sequence reads: CASRPLGQQETQYF. The CDR3 nucleotides read TGTGCCAGCAGACCCCTGGGACAGCAAGAGACCCAGTACTTC. The chain is built from TRBV2 and TRBJ2-5, with 7 bases fitting TRBD1. The length of the CDR3 is 14 residues. V trimming: 6 bases; J trimming: 2 bases; junction bases outside the gene matches: 6. Germline V lookup: CDR1 SNHLY, CDR2 FYNNEI.

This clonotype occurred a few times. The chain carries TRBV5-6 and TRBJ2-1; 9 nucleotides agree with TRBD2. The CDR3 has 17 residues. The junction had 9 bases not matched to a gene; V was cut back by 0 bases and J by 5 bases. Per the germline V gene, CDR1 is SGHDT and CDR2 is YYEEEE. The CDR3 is CASSLALRGGRDNEQFF. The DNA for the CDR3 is TGTGCCAGCAGCTTGGCCCTGCGGGGGGGACGCGACAATGAGCAGTTCTTC. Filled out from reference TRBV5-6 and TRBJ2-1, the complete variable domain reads DAGVTQSPTHLIKTRGQQVTLRCSPKSGHDTVSWYQQALGQGPQFIFQYYEEEERQRGNFPDRFSGHQFPNYSSELNVNALLLGDSALYLCASSLALRGGRDNEQFFGPGTRLTVL.

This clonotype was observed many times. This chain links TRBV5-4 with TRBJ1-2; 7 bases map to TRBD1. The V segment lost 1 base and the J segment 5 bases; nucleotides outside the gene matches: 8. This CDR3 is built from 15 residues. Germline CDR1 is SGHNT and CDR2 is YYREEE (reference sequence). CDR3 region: CASSLLVAQGYGYTF. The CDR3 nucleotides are TGTGCCAGCAGCTTGCTGGTCGCACAGGGGTATGGCTACACCTTC.

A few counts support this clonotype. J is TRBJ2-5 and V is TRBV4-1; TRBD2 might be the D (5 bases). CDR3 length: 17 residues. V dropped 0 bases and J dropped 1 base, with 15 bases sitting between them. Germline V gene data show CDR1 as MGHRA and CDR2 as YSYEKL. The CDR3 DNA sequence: TGCGCCAGCAGCCAAGATCCCCCGGGCGGACTCCAAGAGACCCAGTACTTC. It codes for CASSQDPPGGLQETQYF.

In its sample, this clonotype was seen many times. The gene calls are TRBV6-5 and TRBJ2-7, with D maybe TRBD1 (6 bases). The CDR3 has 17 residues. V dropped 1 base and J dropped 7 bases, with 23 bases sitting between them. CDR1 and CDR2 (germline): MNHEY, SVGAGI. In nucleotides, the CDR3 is TGTGCCAGCAGTTACTACCCAACAGGGACGGGTCGAGGTGAGCAGTACTTC. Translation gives CASSYYPTGTGRGEQYF.

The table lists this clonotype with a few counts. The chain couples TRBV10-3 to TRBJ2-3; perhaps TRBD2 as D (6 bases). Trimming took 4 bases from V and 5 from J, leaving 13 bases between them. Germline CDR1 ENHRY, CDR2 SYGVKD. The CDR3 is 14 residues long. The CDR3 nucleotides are TGTGCCATCAGTGCGTGGCGGGACGGAGATACGCAGTATTTT. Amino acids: CAISAWRDGDTQYF.

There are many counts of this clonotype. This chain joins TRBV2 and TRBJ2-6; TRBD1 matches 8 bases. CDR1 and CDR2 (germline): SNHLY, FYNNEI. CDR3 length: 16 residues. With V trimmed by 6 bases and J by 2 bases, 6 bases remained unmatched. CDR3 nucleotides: TGTGCCAGCAGATTTACGACAGGGGCTGGGGCCAACGTCCTGACTTTC. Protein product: CASRFTTGAGANVLTF. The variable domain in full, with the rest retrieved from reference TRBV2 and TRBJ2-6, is EPEVTQTPSHQVTQMGQEVILRCVPISNHLYFYWYRQILGQKVEFLVSFYNNEISEKSEIFDDQFSVERPDGSNFTLKIRSTKLEDSAMYFCASRFTTGAGANVLTFGAGSRLTVL.

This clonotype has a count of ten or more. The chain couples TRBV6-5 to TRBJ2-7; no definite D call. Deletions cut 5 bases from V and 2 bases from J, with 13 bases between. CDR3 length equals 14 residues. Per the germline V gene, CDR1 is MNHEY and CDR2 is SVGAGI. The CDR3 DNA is TGTGCCAGCAGTCGGGCCCGCTTTACCTACGAGCAGTACTTC. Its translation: CASSRARFTYEQYF.

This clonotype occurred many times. The CDR3 sequence is CASSQETGGELFF. The CDR3 coding sequence is TGCGCCAGCAGCCAAGAGACCGGCGGGGAGCTGTTTTTT. The chain recombines TRBV4-3 with TRBJ2-2; D remains ambiguous. CDR1 is LGHNA and CDR2 is YSLEER in the germline V gene. Trimming took 0 bases from V and 7 from J, leaving 6 bases between them. This CDR3 region has 13 residues.

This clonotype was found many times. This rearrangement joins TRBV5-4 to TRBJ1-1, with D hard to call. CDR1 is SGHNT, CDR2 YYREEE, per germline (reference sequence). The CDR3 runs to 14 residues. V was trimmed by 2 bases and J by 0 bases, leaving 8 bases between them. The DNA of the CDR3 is TGTGCCAGCAGCTTTGGCTCATTGAACACTGAAGCTTTCTTT. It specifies CASSFGSLNTEAFF.

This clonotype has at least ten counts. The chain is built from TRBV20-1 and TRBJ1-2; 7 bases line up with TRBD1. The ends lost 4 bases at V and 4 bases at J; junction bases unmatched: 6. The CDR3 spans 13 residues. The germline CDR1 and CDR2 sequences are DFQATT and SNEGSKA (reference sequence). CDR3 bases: TGCAGTGCTAAGGAGACAGGGACCTATGGCTACACCTTC. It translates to CSAKETGTYGYTF.

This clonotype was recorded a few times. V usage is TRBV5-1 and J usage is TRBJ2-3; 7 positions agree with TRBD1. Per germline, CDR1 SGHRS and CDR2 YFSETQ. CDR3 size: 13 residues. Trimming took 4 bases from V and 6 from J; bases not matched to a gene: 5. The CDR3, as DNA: TGCGCCAGCAGCCATACAGGGGAGGATACGCAGTATTTT. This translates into CASSHTGEDTQYF.

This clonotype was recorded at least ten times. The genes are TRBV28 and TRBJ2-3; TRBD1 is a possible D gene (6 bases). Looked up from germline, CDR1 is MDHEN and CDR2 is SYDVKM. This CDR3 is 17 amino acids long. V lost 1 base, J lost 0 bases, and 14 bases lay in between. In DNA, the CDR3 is TGTGCCAGCAGTTTATTTCGCGGACAGTCCAGCACAGATACGCAGTATTTT. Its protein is CASSLFRGQSSTDTQYF.

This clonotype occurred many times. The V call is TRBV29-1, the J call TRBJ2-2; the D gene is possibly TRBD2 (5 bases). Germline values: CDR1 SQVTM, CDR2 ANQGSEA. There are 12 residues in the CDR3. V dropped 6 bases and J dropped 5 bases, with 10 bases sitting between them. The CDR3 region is CSVLTGTGELFF. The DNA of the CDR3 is TGCAGCGTCCTGACGGGGACCGGGGAGCTGTTTTTT.

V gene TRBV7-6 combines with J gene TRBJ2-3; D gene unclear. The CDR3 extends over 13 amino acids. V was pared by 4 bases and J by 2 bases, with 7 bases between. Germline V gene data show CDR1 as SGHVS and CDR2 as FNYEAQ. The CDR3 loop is CASSSPYTDTQYF. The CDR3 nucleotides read TGTGCCAGCAGCTCGCCCTACACAGATACGCAGTATTTT.

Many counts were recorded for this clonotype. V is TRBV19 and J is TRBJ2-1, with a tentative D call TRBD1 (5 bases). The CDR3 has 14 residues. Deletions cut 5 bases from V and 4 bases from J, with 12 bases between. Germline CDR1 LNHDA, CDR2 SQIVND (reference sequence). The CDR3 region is CASSYVGVYNEQFF. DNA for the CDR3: TGTGCCAGTAGTTACGTAGGGGTGTACAATGAGCAGTTCTTC.

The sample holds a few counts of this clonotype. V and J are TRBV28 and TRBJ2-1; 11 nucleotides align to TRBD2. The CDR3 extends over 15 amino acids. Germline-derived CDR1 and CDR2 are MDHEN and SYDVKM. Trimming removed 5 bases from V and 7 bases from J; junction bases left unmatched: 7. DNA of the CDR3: TGTGCCAGCAGTACGACTAGCGGGAACCCAAATGAGCAGTTCTTC. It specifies CASSTTSGNPNEQFF.

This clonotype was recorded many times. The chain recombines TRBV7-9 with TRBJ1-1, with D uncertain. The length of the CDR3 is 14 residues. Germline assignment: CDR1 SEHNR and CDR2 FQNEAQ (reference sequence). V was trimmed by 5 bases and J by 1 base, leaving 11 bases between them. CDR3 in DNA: TGTGCCAGCAGCCCCGAGGCACAGAACACTGAAGCTTTCTTT. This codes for CASSPEAQNTEAFF.

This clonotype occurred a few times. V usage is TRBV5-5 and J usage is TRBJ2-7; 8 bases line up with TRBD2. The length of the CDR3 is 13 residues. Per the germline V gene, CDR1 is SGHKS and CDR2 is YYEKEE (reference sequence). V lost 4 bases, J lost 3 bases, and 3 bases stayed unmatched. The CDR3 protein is CASSREGLYEQYF. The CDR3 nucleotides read TGTGCCAGCAGCCGGGAGGGCCTCTACGAGCAGTACTTC. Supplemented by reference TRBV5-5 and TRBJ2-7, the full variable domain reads DAGVTQSPTHLIKTRGQQVTLRCSPISGHKSVSWYQQVLGQGPQFIFQYYEKEERGRGNFPDRFSARQFPNYSSELNVNALLLGDSALYLCASSREGLYEQYFGPGTRLTVT.

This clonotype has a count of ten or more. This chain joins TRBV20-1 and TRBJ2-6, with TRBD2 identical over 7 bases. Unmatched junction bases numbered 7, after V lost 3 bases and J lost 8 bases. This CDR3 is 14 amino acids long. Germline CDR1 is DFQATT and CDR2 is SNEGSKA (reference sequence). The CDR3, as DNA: TGCAGTGCTAGGGATTCGGGGGGACCCAACGTCCTGACTTTC. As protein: CSARDSGGPNVLTF.

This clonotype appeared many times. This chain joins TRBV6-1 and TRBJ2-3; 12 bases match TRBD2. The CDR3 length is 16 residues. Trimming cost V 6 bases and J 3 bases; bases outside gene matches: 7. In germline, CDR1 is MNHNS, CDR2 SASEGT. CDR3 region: CASRDPLAGGTDTQYF. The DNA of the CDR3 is TGTGCCAGCAGGGACCCACTAGCGGGAGGTACAGATACGCAGTATTTT.

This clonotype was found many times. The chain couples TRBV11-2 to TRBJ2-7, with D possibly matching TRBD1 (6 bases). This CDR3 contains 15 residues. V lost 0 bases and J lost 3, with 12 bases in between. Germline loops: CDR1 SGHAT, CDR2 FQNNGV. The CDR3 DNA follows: TGTGCCAGCAGCTTAGATTGGGGGCGGAACTACGAGCAGTACTTC. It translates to CASSLDWGRNYEQYF.

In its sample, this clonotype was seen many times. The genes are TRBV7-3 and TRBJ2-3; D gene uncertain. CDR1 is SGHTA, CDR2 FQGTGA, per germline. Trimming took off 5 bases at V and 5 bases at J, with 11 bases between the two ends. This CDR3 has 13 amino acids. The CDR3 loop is CASSPFEKDTQYF. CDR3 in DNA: TGTGCCAGCAGCCCGTTTGAGAAAGATACGCAGTATTTT.

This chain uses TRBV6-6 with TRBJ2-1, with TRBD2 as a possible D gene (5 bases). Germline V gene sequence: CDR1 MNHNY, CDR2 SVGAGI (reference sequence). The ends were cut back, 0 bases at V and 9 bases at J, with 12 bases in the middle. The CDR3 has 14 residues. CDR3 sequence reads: CASSYSRVAPEQFF. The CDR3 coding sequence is TGTGCCAGCAGTTACTCGAGGGTAGCACCTGAGCAGTTCTTC.

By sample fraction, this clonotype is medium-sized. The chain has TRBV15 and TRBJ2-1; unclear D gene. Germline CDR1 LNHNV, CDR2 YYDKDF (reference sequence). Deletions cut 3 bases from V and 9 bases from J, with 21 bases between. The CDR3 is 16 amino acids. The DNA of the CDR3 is TGTGCCACCAGCAGCCCAAGTTCAAGTGGGCCCAGTGAGCAGTTCTTC. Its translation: CATSSPSSSGPSEQFF. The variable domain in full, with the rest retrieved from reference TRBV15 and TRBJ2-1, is DAMVIQNPRYQVTQFGKPVTLSCSQTLNHNVMYWYQQKSSQAPKLLFHYYDKDFNNEADTPDNFQSRRPNTSFCFLDIRSPGLGDTAMYLCATSSPSSSGPSEQFFGPGTRLTVL.

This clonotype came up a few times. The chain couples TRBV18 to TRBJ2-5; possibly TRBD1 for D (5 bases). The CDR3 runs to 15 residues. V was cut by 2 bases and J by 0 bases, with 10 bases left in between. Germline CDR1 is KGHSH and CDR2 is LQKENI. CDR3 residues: CASSPMMGHQETQYF. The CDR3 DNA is TGTGCCAGCTCACCAATGATGGGGCACCAAGAGACCCAGTACTTC.

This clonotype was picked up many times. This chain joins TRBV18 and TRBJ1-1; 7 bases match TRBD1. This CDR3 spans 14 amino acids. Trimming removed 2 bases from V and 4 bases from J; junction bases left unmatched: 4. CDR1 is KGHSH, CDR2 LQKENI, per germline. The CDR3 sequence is CASSPRQGGTEAFF. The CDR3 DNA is TGTGCCAGCTCACCAAGACAGGGCGGCACTGAAGCTTTCTTT. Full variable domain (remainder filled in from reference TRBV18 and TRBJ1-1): NAGVMQNPRHLVRRRGQEARLRCSPMKGHSHVYWYRQLPEEGLKFMVYLQKENIIDESGMPKERFSAEFPKEGPSILRIQQVVRGDSAAYFCASSPRQGGTEAFFGQGTRLTVV.

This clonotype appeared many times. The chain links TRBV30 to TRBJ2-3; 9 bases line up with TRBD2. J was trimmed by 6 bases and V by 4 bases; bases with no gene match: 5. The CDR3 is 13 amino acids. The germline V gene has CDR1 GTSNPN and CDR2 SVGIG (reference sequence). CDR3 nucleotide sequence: TGTGCCTGGACTAGCGGGATTTTGGATACGCAGTATTTT. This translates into CAWTSGILDTQYF.

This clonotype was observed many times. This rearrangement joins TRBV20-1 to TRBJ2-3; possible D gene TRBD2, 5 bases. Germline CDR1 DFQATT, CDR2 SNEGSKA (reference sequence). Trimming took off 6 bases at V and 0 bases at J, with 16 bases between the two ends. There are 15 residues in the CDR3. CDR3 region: CSAPGGPTSTDTQYF. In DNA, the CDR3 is TGCAGTGCCCCTGGAGGCCCGACTAGCACAGATACGCAGTATTTT.

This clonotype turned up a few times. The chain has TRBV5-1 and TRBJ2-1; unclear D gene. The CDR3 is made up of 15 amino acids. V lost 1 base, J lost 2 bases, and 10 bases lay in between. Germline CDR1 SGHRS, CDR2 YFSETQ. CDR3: CASSLWTATYNEQFF. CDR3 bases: TGCGCCAGCAGCTTGTGGACGGCGACCTACAATGAGCAGTTCTTC. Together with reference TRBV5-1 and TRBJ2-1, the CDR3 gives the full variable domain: KAGVTQTPRYLIKTRGQQVTLSCSPISGHRSVSWYQQTPGQGLQFLFEYFSETQRNKGNFPGRFSGRQFSNSRSEMNVSTLELGDSALYLCASSLWTATYNEQFFGPGTRLTVL.